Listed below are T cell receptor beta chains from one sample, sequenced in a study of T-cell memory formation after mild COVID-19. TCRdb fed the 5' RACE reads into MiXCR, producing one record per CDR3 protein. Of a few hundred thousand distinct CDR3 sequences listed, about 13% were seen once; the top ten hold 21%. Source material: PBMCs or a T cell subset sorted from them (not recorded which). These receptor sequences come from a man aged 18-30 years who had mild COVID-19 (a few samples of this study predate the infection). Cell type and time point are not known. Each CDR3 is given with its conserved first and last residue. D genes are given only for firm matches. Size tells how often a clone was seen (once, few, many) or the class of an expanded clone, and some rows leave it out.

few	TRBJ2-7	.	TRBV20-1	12	TGCAGTGCCCCAACAGGGATCCACGAGCAGTACTTC	CSAPTGIHEQYF
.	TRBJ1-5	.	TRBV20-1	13	TGCAGTGCTAGCGAGGATAGCAATCAGCCCCAGCATTTT	CSASEDSNQPQHF
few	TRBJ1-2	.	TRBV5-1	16	TGCGCCAGCAGCTTGCGACCCAGGGGTACAAACTATGGCTACACCTTC	CASSLRPRGTNYGYTF
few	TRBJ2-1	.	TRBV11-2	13	TGTGCCACCCGGGGCCAAGCCGCGGATGAGCAGTTCTTC	CATRGQAADEQFF
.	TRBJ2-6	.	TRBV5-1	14	TGCGCCAGCAGCTCGAGCTCTGGGGCCACCGTCCTGACTTTC	CASSSSSGATVLTF
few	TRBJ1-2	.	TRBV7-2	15	TGTGCCAGCAGCTTAGGTCCGGGTCGGTTCTATGGCTACACCTTC	CASSLGPGRFYGYTF
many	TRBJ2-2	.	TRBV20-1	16	TGCAGTGCTAGAGGAAATACTCGGTCGAACACCGGGGAGCTGTTTTTT	CSARGNTRSNTGELFF
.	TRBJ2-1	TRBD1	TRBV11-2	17	TGTGCCAGCAGCTTAGATAGCCGACAGGGGGCCGTCAATGAGCAGTTCTTC	CASSLDSRQGAVNEQFF
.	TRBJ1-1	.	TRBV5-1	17	TGCGCCAGCAGCTTGGTTGGGCGGGCCCTCGGCAGCACTGAAGCTTTCTTT	CASSLVGRALGSTEAFF
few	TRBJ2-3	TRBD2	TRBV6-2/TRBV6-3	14	TGTGCCAGCAGTTGGGGAGGGCCAGGGAATACGCAGTATTTT	CASSWGGPGNTQYF
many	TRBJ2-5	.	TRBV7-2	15	TGTGCCAGCAGCCCCCGCCCGAGAGGGAAAGAGACCCAGTACTTC	CASSPRPRGKETQYF
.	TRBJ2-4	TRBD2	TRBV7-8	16	TGTGCCAGCAGCTCCTCACTAGCGGGGGGTGGGAACATTCAGTACTTC	CASSSSLAGGGNIQYF
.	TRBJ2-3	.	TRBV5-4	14	TGTGCCAGCAGCTCCATAGCGGGCACAGATACGCAGTATTTT	CASSSIAGTDTQYF
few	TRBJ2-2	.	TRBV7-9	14	TGTGCCAGCAGCTTAGAACTCTACACCGGGGAGCTGTTTTTT	CASSLELYTGELFF
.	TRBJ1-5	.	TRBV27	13	TGTGCCAGCAGTTTATTGAGCAATCAGCCCCAGCATTTT	CASSLLSNQPQHF
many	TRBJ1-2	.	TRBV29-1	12	TGCAGCGTTGAAGAAACAGTCTATGGCTACACCTTC	CSVEETVYGYTF
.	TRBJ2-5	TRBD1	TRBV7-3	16	TGTGCCAGCAGTCGGAGCCGGGACAGGGGGCAAGAGACCCAGTACTTC	CASSRSRDRGQETQYF
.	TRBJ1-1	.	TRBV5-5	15	TGTGCCAGCAGCTTGGATCCCCCCAGGGCGGCTGAAGCTTTCTTT	CASSLDPPRAAEAFF
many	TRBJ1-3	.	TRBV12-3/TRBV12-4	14	TGTGCCGGGGGAAGGGCGCCGCTTGGAAACACCATATATTTT	CAGGRAPLGNTIYF
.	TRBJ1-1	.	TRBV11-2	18	TGTGCCAGCAGGTCCTTCGAGGGTCTAAAGATGTCGGACACTGAAGCTTTCTTT	CASRSFEGLKMSDTEAFF